The clone carrying this TCR beta chain was found a few times. What it binds is not known. With V trimmed by 2 bases and J by 7 bases, 8 bases remained unmatched. This CDR3 has 15 amino acids. Germline CDR1 reads LGHDT; CDR2 reads YNNKEL (reference sequence). Template switching added a universal primer binding site, and final cDNA carried unique molecular identifiers. Each CDR3 protein gets one entry after TCRdb re-called the 5' RACE reads with MiXCR. The profile shows roughly 290,000 distinct CDR3 sequences, more than 8% of them singletons. The entry originates in a study of identical twins. Whole-study results and caveats: Within cord blood, abundant beta clonotypes carried fewer insertions, but memory repertoires showed no such trend. Findings came from cross-sectional statistics, without long-term follow-up of donors.

The same sample was also studied in work on yellow fever vaccine responses in identical twins. This second study says: Twins' vaccine T cell responses were reported to seem partly convergent and partly personalized.

The sequencing sample was made of CD8+ T cells sorted from blood. V and J are TRBV3-1 and TRBJ2-7, with TRBD1 identical over 10 bases. The source is a woman under 30 in good health. CDR3: CASSQSRDRGDEQYF. Here the CDR3 DNA reads TGTGCCAGCAGCCAATCCCGGGACAGGGGCGATGAGCAGTACTTC.